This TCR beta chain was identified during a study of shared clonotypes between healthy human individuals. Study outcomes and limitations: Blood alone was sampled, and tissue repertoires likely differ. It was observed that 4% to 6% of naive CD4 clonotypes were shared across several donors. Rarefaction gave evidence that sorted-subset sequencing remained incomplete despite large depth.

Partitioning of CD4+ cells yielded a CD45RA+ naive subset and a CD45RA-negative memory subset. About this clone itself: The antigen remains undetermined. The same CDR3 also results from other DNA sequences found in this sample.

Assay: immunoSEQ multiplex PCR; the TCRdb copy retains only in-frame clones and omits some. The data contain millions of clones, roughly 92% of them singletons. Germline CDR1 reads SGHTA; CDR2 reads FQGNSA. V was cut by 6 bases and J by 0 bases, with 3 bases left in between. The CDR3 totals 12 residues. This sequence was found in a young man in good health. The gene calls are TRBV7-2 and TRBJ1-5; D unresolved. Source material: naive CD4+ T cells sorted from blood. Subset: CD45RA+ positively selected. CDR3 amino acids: CASSDSNQPQHF. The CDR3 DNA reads TGTGCCAGCAGTGATAGCAATCAGCCCCAGCATTTT. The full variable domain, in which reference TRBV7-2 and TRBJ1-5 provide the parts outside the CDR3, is GAGVSQSPSNKVTEKGKDVELRCDPISGHTALYWYRQSLGQGLEFLIYFQGNSAPDKSGLPSDRFSAERTGGSVSTLTIQRTQQEDSAVYLCASSDSNQPQHFGDGTRLSIL.